This TCR beta chain appears in the sequencing data of a study of long-term antiretroviral therapy in people with HIV. The assay used was immunoSEQ (version v3.0), run at survey level. This table comes from immunoSEQ multiplex PCR, and its TCRdb copy is limited to in-frame clones, with some not included. The sample carries around 25,000 clones, about 76% recorded once. V was clipped by 2 bases and J by 2 bases, with 5 bases between them. CDR3 length equals 13 residues. Germline V gene lookup returns CDR1 LGHNT and CDR2 FRNRAP. This sequence joins TRBV12-5 and TRBJ2-3; D not resolved. This sample comprised unsorted PBMCs, obtained at the start of antiretroviral therapy, before treatment. The receptor was derived from a woman aged 18 to 35 with HIV. This CDR3 reads CASGLTITDTQYF. The CDR3 nucleotides are TGTGCTAGTGGTTTGACGATCACAGATACGCAGTATTTT.